The rows below give T cell receptor beta chains drawn from one sample of a study of shared clonotypes between healthy human individuals. Using immunoSEQ multiplex PCR, the repertoire was profiled, and TCRdb retains in-frame clones only, with some absent. The sample has 700,000 to 950,000 clones, approximately 97% seen once. Sequenced sample: naive CD8+ T cells sorted from blood. The receptors were gathered from a man aged 25 to 40 in good health. The conserved cysteine and the conserved F or W are not part of the CDR3 here. The D gene is left open where the match is weak.

NA | TRBV4-1 | ASSQVGLLETQY
TRBD2 | TRBV19 | ASSGLAGDNEQF
TRBD2 | TRBV28 | ASSSYWASRGGGELF
NA | TRBV4-1 | ASSLIIGAGANVLT
NA | TRBV27 | ASSSPGSTDTQY
NA | TRBV9 | ASSVGEEGRRNEQF
NA | TRBV27 | ASGVGLTDTQY
TRBD2 | TRBV29-1 | SVRGTSGRLDTQY
NA | TRBV2 | ASSGGKYEQY
NA | TRBV7-9 | ASSLALQDDEQY
NA | TRBV30 | AWSVLLHEQY
TRBD1 | TRBV11-3 | ASSLRTGLTGELF
NA | TRBV25-1 | ASSPGNTIY
TRBD2 | TRBV4-1 | ASSQGYGRESTDTQY
NA | TRBV7-6 | ASSLAPYGVDTQY
NA | TRBV6-5 | ASSYSNEPGELF
NA | TRBV27 | ASSFAQGITGELF
TRBD2 | TRBV2 | ASSAPISGAGGPHNEQF
NA | TRBV7-9 | ASRLAAGNLDADTQY
NA | TRBV4-3 | ASSQVGLGRDEQY
NA | TRBV5-1 | ASSLFGGNTYEQY
TRBD2 | TRBV10-3 | AISAPTSGSYNEQF
NA | TRBV2 | ASFSVGEQY
NA | TRBV5-1 | ASSIDRNFLTDTQY
NA | TRBV29-1 | SVEAREGAF
TRBD2 | TRBV6-4 | ASSELAGYEQY
TRBD2 | TRBV7-2 | ASRLLAGDVDTQY
NA | TRBV7-9 | ASSAPAAGEQY
NA | TRBV6-5 | ASSGSGNEQF
NA | TRBV27 | ASSPQRVVTYEQY
NA | TRBV29-1 | SVEFPLSGTEAF